The 21 T cell receptor beta chains below were found in one sample sequenced in a study of regulatory T cells in long-lasting Graves disease. Sample time point: newly diagnosed GD, antithyroid drugs for less than 3 months. After RNA was extracted from PBMCs, the TCR library was made from it. Investigators prepared the TCR beta libraries by applying iRepertoire HTBI primers and Arm-PCR of CDR3 regions. MiXCR, run by TCRdb on the multiplex PCR reads, gives a single entry per CDR3 protein. The table lists 400,000 to 550,000 distinct CDR3 sequences, 15% of them singletons, with around 15% in the top ten. This same sample was also taken into another study, of T cells in Graves' hyperthyroidism and ophthalmopathy.

Specimen: peripheral blood mononuclear cells (PBMCs), collected at new diagnosis, from a patient treated with antithyroid drugs. The receptors come from a woman under 40 with Graves disease.

The CDR3 reads CASSIDHRGFWAEQYF. In DNA, the CDR3 is TGTGCCAGTAGTATAGATCATCGCGGCTTCTGGGCCGAGCAGTACTTC. The J gene is TRBJ2-7, the V gene TRBV19; no reliable D call. This CDR3 is built from 16 residues. Germline lookup yields CDR1 LNHDA and CDR2 SQIVND (reference sequence). Trimming removed 0 bases at V and 6 bases at J, with 18 bases between.

This clonotype was detected many times. This chain uses TRBV29-1 with TRBJ1-1; D not resolved. V was clipped by 1 base and J by 0 bases, with 12 bases between them. Looked up from germline, CDR1 is SQVTM and CDR2 is ANQGSEA. This CDR3 contains 15 residues. In DNA, the CDR3 is TGCAGCGTTGAAGTGGGTCGGCGAGTGAACACTGAAGCTTTCTTT. It yields the protein CSVEVGRRVNTEAFF.

This clonotype was counted at least ten times. The chain combines TRBV2 with TRBJ2-1, with 8 bases that match TRBD1. The V and J ends lost 3 bases and 11 bases, in that order; junction bases with no gene match: 15. The CDR3 has 16 amino acids. Germline V gene sequence: CDR1 SNHLY, CDR2 FYNNEI. The CDR3 is CASSDPPDRATSKQFF. The CDR3 nucleotides are TGTGCCAGCAGTGACCCTCCGGACAGGGCAACCAGCAAGCAGTTCTTC.

This clonotype was counted many times. V and J are TRBV3-1 and TRBJ2-5; 12 bases match TRBD2. With V trimmed by 0 bases and J by 5 bases, 4 bases remained unmatched. Germline V gene data show CDR1 as LGHDT and CDR2 as YNNKEL (reference sequence). There are 16 residues in the CDR3. The CDR3 loop is CASSQDPSGRVETQYF. The CDR3 DNA sequence: TGTGCCAGCAGCCAAGACCCTAGCGGGAGGGTGGAGACCCAGTACTTC.

This clonotype was recorded many times. V and J are TRBV3-1 and TRBJ1-5; D is unclear. Deletions cut 4 bases from V and 1 base from J, with 8 bases between. The CDR3 is made up of 14 amino acids. Germline V gives CDR1 LGHDT, CDR2 YNNKEL (reference sequence). CDR3 nucleotide sequence: TGTGCCAGCAGCCGCGAGGGAAGCAATCAGCCCCAGCATTTT. The encoded protein is CASSREGSNQPQHF.

This clonotype was recorded many times. The rearrangement uses TRBV11-1 and TRBJ2-3; TRBD2 might be the D (5 bases). V gave up 5 bases and J gave up 4 bases, with 16 bases separating them. CDR3 length equals 15 residues. Per germline, CDR1 SGHAT and CDR2 FQDESV (reference sequence). The chain's CDR3 is CASSHPRGDPDTQYF. The CDR3 bases are TGTGCCAGCAGCCATCCCCGGGGTGACCCAGATACGCAGTATTTT.

This clonotype occurred many times. The chain recombines TRBV15 with TRBJ2-7, with 10 bases fitting TRBD2. With V trimmed by 0 bases and J by 5 bases, 10 bases remained unmatched. The germline V gene has CDR1 LNHNV and CDR2 YYDKDF (reference sequence). This CDR3 region has 17 residues. DNA for the CDR3: TGTGCCACCAGCAGAGATGGGGCTAGCGGGAGTCCCAACGAGCAGTACTTC. Its protein product is CATSRDGASGSPNEQYF.

This clonotype was counted at least ten times. V gene TRBV6-1 combines with J gene TRBJ1-2; TRBD1 is a possible D gene (5 bases). The CDR3 consists of 13 residues. V dropped 2 bases and J dropped 4 bases, with 8 bases sitting between them. In germline, CDR1 is MNHNS, CDR2 SASEGT. The CDR3: CASSERQPYGYTF. In DNA form, the CDR3 reads TGTGCCAGCAGTGAACGACAGCCCTATGGCTACACCTTC.

A few counts support this clonotype. The genes are TRBV6-5 and TRBJ1-1; 7 bases align to TRBD1. V was clipped by 0 bases and J by 1 base; unmatched bases: 2. This CDR3 contains 15 residues. Germline lookup yields CDR1 MNHEY and CDR2 SVGAGI. The CDR3 spells CASSYSRTGNTEAFF. CDR3 in DNA: TGTGCCAGCAGTTACTCGCGGACAGGGAACACTGAAGCTTTCTTT.

This rearrangement joins TRBV19 to TRBJ2-1; TRBD2 matches at 10 bases. Germline CDR1 is LNHDA and CDR2 is SQIVND (reference sequence). V was pared by 4 bases and J by 4 bases, with 1 base of the junction left unmatched. This CDR3 spans 14 amino acids. The chain's CDR3 is CASSKAGGYNEQFF. CDR3 nucleotide sequence: TGTGCCAGTAGTAAAGCGGGAGGGTACAATGAGCAGTTCTTC.

This clonotype was detected ten times or more. The V call is TRBV18, the J call TRBJ1-1; 10 positions match TRBD1. Germline V gene lookup returns CDR1 KGHSH and CDR2 LQKENI. The CDR3 contains 17 residues. Germline trimming cut 1 base from V and 3 bases from J; bases unmatched to any gene: 8. The chain's CDR3 is CASSPRFSGTGDTEAFF. CDR3 DNA sequence: TGTGCCAGCTCACCACGTTTCTCCGGGACAGGGGACACTGAAGCTTTCTTT.

This clonotype was counted a few times. The chain links TRBV29-1 to TRBJ2-2; D is uncertain. V was pared by 4 bases and J by 3 bases, with 6 bases between. Germline CDR1 and CDR2: SQVTM and ANQGSEA. The CDR3 sequence is 12 residues long. The CDR3 DNA reads as TGCAGCGTTGGCAGAGACACCGGGGAGCTGTTTTTT. Its translation: CSVGRDTGELFF.

This clonotype was observed many times. The rearrangement links TRBV27 to TRBJ2-3; the match to TRBD2 covers 9 bases. CDR1 is MNHEY and CDR2 is SMNVEV in the germline V gene (reference sequence). This CDR3 contains 17 residues. The V segment lost 5 bases and the J segment 2 bases; nucleotides outside the gene matches: 11. The DNA of the CDR3 is TGTGCCAGCAGTGCCACACTAGCGGGCCTACTCACAGATACGCAGTATTTT. Amino acid sequence: CASSATLAGLLTDTQYF.

This clonotype was observed many times. The V and J genes are TRBV12-3 or TRBV12-4 and TRBJ2-7; 11 nucleotides line up with TRBD1. V trimming: 2 bases; J trimming: 5 bases; junction bases outside the gene matches: 8. The CDR3 is 16 amino acids. The CDR3 spells CASSLMLRDRGDEQYF. DNA of the CDR3: TGTGCCAGCAGTTTAATGCTCCGGGACAGGGGGGACGAGCAGTACTTC.

This clonotype has just a few counts. This chain joins TRBV29-1 and TRBJ2-1; tentatively, D is TRBD2 (6 bases). CDR1 and CDR2 from the germline V gene are SQVTM and ANQGSEA. The length of the CDR3 is 13 residues. Trimming pared 4 bases from V and 7 bases from J, leaving 14 bases between. The CDR3 protein is CSVVGRTSNEQFF. In DNA form, the CDR3 reads TGCAGCGTTGTGGGGAGGACATCTAATGAGCAGTTCTTC.

J is TRBJ1-4 and V is TRBV6-1, with 9 nucleotides matching TRBD1. Germline V CDR1 and CDR2: MNHNS, SASEGT. Germline trimming cut 5 bases from V and 6 bases from J; bases unmatched to any gene: 7. This CDR3 comprises 15 residues. The CDR3 DNA is TGTGCCAGCAGTCCGGCGGGGACAGGGTATGAAAAACTGTTTTTT. Its translation: CASSPAGTGYEKLFF.

This clonotype occurred a few times. A read error is possible here, since a much larger clone lies one base away. This chain links TRBV12-3 or TRBV12-4 with TRBJ2-7; 12 bases match TRBD1. The junction had 8 bases not matched to a gene; V was cut back by 6 bases and J by 5 bases. The CDR3 extends over 15 amino acids. The CDR3 DNA is TGTGCCAGCAGGCCTACCGGGACAGGGGGCCACGAGCAGTACTTC. This encodes CASRPTGTGGHEQYF.

As regards this clonotype: This may stem from a read error, because a much larger clone lies one nucleotide away. The chain carries TRBV3-1 and TRBJ2-3; 8 bases fit TRBD1. The closer fit of TRBJ2-1 to the DNA end suggests the J call may be wrong. Per the germline V gene, CDR1 is LGHDT and CDR2 is YNNKEL (reference sequence). This CDR3 contains 13 residues. This CDR3 is CASQGQGTYEQFF. The CDR3 DNA is TGTGCCAGTCAAGGACAGGGTACCTACGAGCAGTTCTTC.

This clonotype was counted ten times or more. The chain carries TRBV28 and TRBJ1-1; D possibly corresponds to TRBD1 (5 bases). The CDR3 runs to 15 residues. Germline lookup yields CDR1 MDHEN and CDR2 SYDVKM. The V end lost 1 base, the J end lost 2 bases, and 11 bases lay between the germline ends. This CDR3 reads CASSLYRTANTEAFF. The CDR3 nucleotides are TGTGCCAGCAGTTTATACAGGACGGCTAACACTGAAGCTTTCTTT.

The sample holds many counts of this clonotype. The chain has TRBV30 and TRBJ1-2, with 8 bases that match TRBD1. The germline CDR1 and CDR2 sequences are GTSNPN and SVGIG (reference sequence). CDR3 length: 12 residues. The CDR3: CGRRGRFYGYTF. The CDR3 bases are TGTGGACGCAGGGGGCGCTTCTATGGCTACACCTTC.

This clonotype was detected a few times. This chain uses TRBV6-2 or TRBV6-3 with TRBJ1-4, with D unresolved. The CDR3 totals 18 residues. Trimming took off 8 bases at V and 3 bases at J, with 25 bases between the two ends. CDR1 MNHEY and CDR2 SVGEGT come from the germline V gene. CDR3 sequence reads: CASRPPTNPFSANEKLFF. The CDR3 DNA follows: TGTGCCAGCCGTCCCCCCACGAACCCGTTTTCAGCTAATGAAAAACTGTTTTTT.